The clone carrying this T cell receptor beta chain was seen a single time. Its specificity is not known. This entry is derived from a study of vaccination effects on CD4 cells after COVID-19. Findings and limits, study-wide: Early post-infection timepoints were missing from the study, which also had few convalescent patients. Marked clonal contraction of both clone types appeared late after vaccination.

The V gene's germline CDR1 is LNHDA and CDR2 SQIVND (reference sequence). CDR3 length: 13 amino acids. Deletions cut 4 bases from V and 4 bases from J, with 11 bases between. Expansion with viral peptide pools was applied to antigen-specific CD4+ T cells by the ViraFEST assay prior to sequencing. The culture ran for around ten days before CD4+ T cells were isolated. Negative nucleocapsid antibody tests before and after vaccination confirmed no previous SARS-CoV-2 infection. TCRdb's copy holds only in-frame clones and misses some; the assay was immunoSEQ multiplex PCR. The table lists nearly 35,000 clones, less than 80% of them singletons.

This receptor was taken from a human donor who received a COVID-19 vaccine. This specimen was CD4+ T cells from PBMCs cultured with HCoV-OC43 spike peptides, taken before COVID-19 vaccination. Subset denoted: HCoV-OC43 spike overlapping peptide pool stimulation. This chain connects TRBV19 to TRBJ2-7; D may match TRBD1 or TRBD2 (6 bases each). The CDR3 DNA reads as TGTGCCAGTAGTAAAGGGGGGCGGTACGAGCAGTACTTC. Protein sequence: CASSKGGRYEQYF.